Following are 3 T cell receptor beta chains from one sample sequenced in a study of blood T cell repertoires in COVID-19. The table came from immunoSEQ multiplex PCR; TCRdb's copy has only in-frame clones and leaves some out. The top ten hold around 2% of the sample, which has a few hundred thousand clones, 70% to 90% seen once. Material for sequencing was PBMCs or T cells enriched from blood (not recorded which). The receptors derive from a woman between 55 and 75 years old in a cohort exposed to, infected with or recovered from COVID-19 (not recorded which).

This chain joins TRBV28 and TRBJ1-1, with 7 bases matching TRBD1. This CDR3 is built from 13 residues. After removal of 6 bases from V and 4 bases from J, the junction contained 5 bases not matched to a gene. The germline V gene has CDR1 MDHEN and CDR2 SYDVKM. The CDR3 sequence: CASRLQGPTEAFF. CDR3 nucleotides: TGTGCCAGCAGATTACAGGGGCCCACTGAAGCTTTCTTT.

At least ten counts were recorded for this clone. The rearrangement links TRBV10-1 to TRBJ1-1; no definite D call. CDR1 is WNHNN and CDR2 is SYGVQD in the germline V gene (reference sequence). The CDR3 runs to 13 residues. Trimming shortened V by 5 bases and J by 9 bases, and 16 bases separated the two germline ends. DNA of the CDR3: TGCGCCAGCAGTCGAGGTTTCTTGGAACAAGCTTTCTTT. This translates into CASSRGFLEQAFF.

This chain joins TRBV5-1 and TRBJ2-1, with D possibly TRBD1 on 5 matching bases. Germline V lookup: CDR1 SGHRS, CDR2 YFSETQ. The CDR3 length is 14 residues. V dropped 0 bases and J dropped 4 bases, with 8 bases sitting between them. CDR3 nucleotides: TGCGCCAGCAGCTTGGCGACAGATTACAATGAGCAGTTCTTC. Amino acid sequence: CASSLATDYNEQFF.